This is a list of T cell receptor beta chains from one sample in a study of blood T cell repertoires in COVID-19. Using immunoSEQ multiplex PCR, the repertoire was profiled, and TCRdb retains in-frame clones only, with some absent. The sample lists more than 35,000 clones, 75% to 85% occurring once. Sequencing was carried out using peripheral blood. These receptors were collected from a man between 65 and 85 years old with acute or convalescent COVID-19. Both conserved end residues are part of each CDR3. A D gene is named only where the DNA matches it firmly. The size entry is marked missing in some rows and otherwise reads once, few, many or a size class.

TRBJ2-5 | . | TRBV7-8 | few | TGTGCCAGCAGCTTAGCCCAGGGGCGTGAGACCCAGTACTTC | CASSLAQGRETQYF
TRBJ2-2 | TRBD2 | TRBV5-1 | . | TGCGCCAGCAGCACAGGACTAGCGGGCAACACCGGGGAGCTGTTTTTT | CASSTGLAGNTGELFF
TRBJ1-2 | TRBD1 | TRBV5-4 | . | TGTGCCAGCAGGGAAACCGGGACAGGGTATGGCTACACCTTC | CASRETGTGYGYTF
TRBJ2-5 | . | TRBV5-1 | once | TGCGCCAGCAGCTTGCTAGGGGCAGCCCAAGAGACCCAGTACTTC | CASSLLGAAQETQYF
TRBJ2-7 | TRBD1 | TRBV24-1 | once | TGTGCCACCAGTGATTCGACAGGGGGGGCCTACGAGCAGTACTTC | CATSDSTGGAYEQYF
TRBJ2-3 | TRBD1 | TRBV5-6 | once | TGTGCCAGCAGCCCCGGGACAGGGACTCATGATCGGGCAGATACGCAGTATTTT | CASSPGTGTHDRADTQYF
TRBJ1-5 | TRBD1 | TRBV15 | . | TGTGCCACCAGCGGGGGACAGTACAATCAGCCCCAGCATTTT | CATSGGQYNQPQHF
TRBJ2-7 | . | TRBV11-2 | few | TGTGCCAGCAGCCCCCTTTCGGGAGCGTTCGACGAGCAGTACTTC | CASSPLSGAFDEQYF
TRBJ2-3 | TRBD2 | TRBV9 | . | TGTGCCAGCAGCGAGGGAGCGGGAAGTCCAGATACGCAGTATTTT | CASSEGAGSPDTQYF
TRBJ2-1 | TRBD2 | TRBV29-1 | . | TGCAGCGTGCGGGGACTAGCGGGTTCCAATGAGCAGTTCTTC | CSVRGLAGSNEQFF
TRBJ1-4 | . | TRBV3-1/TRBV3-2 | . | TGTGCCAGCAGCCAAGAAGGCGGATTAAATGAAAAACTGTTTTTT | CASSQEGGLNEKLFF
TRBJ1-2 | TRBD1 | TRBV27 | . | TGTGCCAGCAGTCCCATCTCTCCGGGACAGGGAATCTATGGCTACACCTTC | CASSPISPGQGIYGYTF
TRBJ1-1 | . | TRBV27 | . | TGTGCCAGCAGCCCCATGGGGGGGGTGGACTTCTTT | CASSPMGGVDFF
TRBJ1-2 | TRBD1 | TRBV5-1 | . | TGCGCCAGCACCACGGGACAGGGAATTGGCTACACCTTC | CASTTGQGIGYTF
TRBJ2-1 | . | TRBV7-8 | . | TGTGCCAGCAGCTTAGTCAGCAGGGATGAGCAGTTCTTC | CASSLVSRDEQFF
TRBJ2-2 | . | TRBV7-9 | . | TGTGCCAGCACCCCGACTGCGAACACCGGGGAGCTGTTTTTT | CASTPTANTGELFF
TRBJ1-3 | . | TRBV7-2 | few | TGTGCCAGCAGCTTACTCAACCCGGACACCATATATTTT | CASSLLNPDTIYF
TRBJ1-4 | . | TRBV11-2 | . | TGTGCCAGCAGCTTAGGATGGAGTGAAAAACTGTTTTTT | CASSLGWSEKLFF
TRBJ2-3 | TRBD2 | TRBV7-6 | . | TGTGCCAGCACCTCCGCCGGAGGCGGGAGCGGGACAGATACGCAGTATTTT | CASTSAGGGSGTDTQYF
TRBJ2-3 | TRBD2 | TRBV7-2 | . | TGTGCCAGCAGCTTAAGGTGGGGACTAGCGTTGAGCACAGATACGCAGTATTTT | CASSLRWGLALSTDTQYF
TRBJ1-1 | . | TRBV29-1 | . | TGCAGCGTTGAAACCGGGTCTTGGGACACTGAAGCTTTCTTT | CSVETGSWDTEAFF
TRBJ2-1 | . | TRBV28 | once | TGTGCCAGCAGAACGCAAAATGAGGCTGAGCAGTTCTTC | CASRTQNEAEQFF
TRBJ2-1 | TRBD1 | TRBV4-2 | few | TGTGCCAGCACTACCGGGACAGACTACAATGAGCAGTTCTTC | CASTTGTDYNEQFF
TRBJ2-1 | . | TRBV7-3 | few | TGTGCCAGCAGCTTACCAGGACAATCGTACAATGAGCAGTTCTTC | CASSLPGQSYNEQFF
TRBJ2-7 | . | TRBV18 | medium-sized | TGTGCCAGCTCACCCGGCTCGGGCTACGAGCAGTACTTC | CASSPGSGYEQYF
TRBJ1-6 | TRBD1 | TRBV4-3 | . | TGCGCCAGCAGCCGACAGGGAGGTTATAATTCACCCCTCCACTTT | CASSRQGGYNSPLHF
TRBJ2-4 | . | TRBV25-1 | . | TGTGCCAGCAGTGAATCGGTCTTAGCCAAAAACATTCAGTACTTC | CASSESVLAKNIQYF
TRBJ2-7 | . | TRBV7-9 | . | TGTGCCAGCAGCCTCGACACACTTTCCTACGAGCAGTACTTC | CASSLDTLSYEQYF
TRBJ2-7 | TRBD2 | TRBV14 | . | TGTGCCAGCAGCCATCTTTCCGGACTAGCGAATTCTTACGAGCAGTACTTC | CASSHLSGLANSYEQYF
TRBJ2-2 | . | TRBV5-1 | . | TGCGCCAGCAGCTTTGGCCAGACAAGCACCGGGGAGCTGTTTTTT | CASSFGQTSTGELFF
TRBJ2-2 | TRBD2 | TRBV5-1 | . | TGCGCCAGCAGCACCTCCCTAGCGGGGGTGGCCCGCGGGGAGCTGTTTTTT | CASSTSLAGVARGELFF
TRBJ1-1 | TRBD1 | TRBV6-1 | . | TGTGCCAGCAGTGCCTTTCAGGACAGGTCGAACACTGAAGCTTTCTTT | CASSAFQDRSNTEAFF
TRBJ2-5 | TRBD2 | TRBV24-1 | . | TGTGCCACCAGTGATGGTAGCGGGGGAGTACAAGAGACCCAGTACTTC | CATSDGSGGVQETQYF
TRBJ1-2 | . | TRBV3-1/TRBV3-2 | . | TGTGCCAGCAGCCTCGACAGGTTCTATGGCTACACCTTC | CASSLDRFYGYTF
TRBJ1-4 | . | TRBV7-9 | . | TGTGCCAGCAGCTTGGACTTGGGAGGGGAAAAACTGTTTTTT | CASSLDLGGEKLFF
TRBJ1-2 | . | TRBV4-3 | few | TGCGCCAGCAGCCCGACAGGTTTGAACTATGGCTACACCTTC | CASSPTGLNYGYTF
TRBJ2-3 | TRBD2 | TRBV4-1 | once | TGCGCCAGCAGCCAAGATCCCCCAGCGGGAGGGAGCACAGATACGCAGTATTTT | CASSQDPPAGGSTDTQYF
TRBJ2-5 | TRBD2 | TRBV14 | . | TGTGCCAGCAGCCCTCCTGGGGGAAGCGGGAAGACCCAGTACTTC | CASSPPGGSGKTQYF
TRBJ1-3 | TRBD1 | TRBV7-2 | once | TGTGCCAGCAGGCGGACAGGGACCGGAAACACCATATATTTT | CASRRTGTGNTIYF
TRBJ1-5 | . | TRBV6-2/TRBV6-3 | . | TGTGCCAGCAGTTACGAGGCCAGCAGGCCCCAGCATTTT | CASSYEASRPQHF
TRBJ2-7 | . | TRBV11-3 | . | TGTGCCAGCAGCCCCGAGTCAGGGTCCGAGCAGTACTTC | CASSPESGSEQYF
TRBJ1-1 | . | TRBV5-5 | . | TGTGCCAGCAGCCCCTACCAGGGGATGAACACTGAAGCTTTCTTT | CASSPYQGMNTEAFF
TRBJ2-2 | . | TRBV29-1 | . | TGCAGCACCTCCGAGACAGGGAACACCGGGGAGCTGTTTTTT | CSTSETGNTGELFF